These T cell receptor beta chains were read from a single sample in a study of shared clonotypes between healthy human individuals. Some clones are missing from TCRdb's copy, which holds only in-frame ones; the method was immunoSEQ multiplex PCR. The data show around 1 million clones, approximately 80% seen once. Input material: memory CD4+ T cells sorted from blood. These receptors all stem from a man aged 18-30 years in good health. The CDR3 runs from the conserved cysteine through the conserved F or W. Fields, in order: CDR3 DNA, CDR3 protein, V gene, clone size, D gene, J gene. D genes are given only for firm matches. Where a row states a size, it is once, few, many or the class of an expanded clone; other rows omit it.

TGTGCCAGCACCGAGAATAGCAATCAGCCCCAGCATTTT | CASTENSNQPQHF | TRBV6-1 | . | . | TRBJ1-5
TGTGCCAGCAGCGCCGGGACGCAAAATGAAAAACTGTTTTTT | CASSAGTQNEKLFF | TRBV7-2 | . | . | TRBJ1-4
TGTGCCAGCAGCCCCGAGGGGCGCGCCTATGGCTACACCTTC | CASSPEGRAYGYTF | TRBV28 | few | . | TRBJ1-2
TGTGCCAGCAGCTTCCGGCAGGGTGGAACTGAAGCTTTCTTT | CASSFRQGGTEAFF | TRBV5-6 | . | . | TRBJ1-1
TGTGCCAGCAGTGACAGGGCAAAAGGGCAGCCCCAGCATTTT | CASSDRAKGQPQHF | TRBV6-6 | . | TRBD1 | TRBJ1-5
TGTGCCAGCAGCGAGGCCGGGGGAGACTATGGCTACACCTTC | CASSEAGGDYGYTF | TRBV9 | . | . | TRBJ1-2
TGTGCCAGCAGCTCGCCCGGGACAGGGTACCACGAGCAGTACTTC | CASSSPGTGYHEQYF | TRBV7-8 | . | TRBD1 | TRBJ2-7
TGCGCCAGCAGCCCAGTGCCGGGACTGCACACAGATACGCAGTATTTT | CASSPVPGLHTDTQYF | TRBV5-1 | . | . | TRBJ2-3
TGTGCCTGGAGCGGAAGCCGTCCCTCTAAAAGCAACTATGGCTACACCTTC | CAWSGSRPSKSNYGYTF | TRBV30 | . | . | TRBJ1-2
TGTGCCAGCAGCCCCTTTGGGGGGGCAGTTCAGCCCCAGCATTTT | CASSPFGGAVQPQHF | TRBV7-2 | . | . | TRBJ1-5
TGTGCCAGCAGTGTTGTAGCGGGAGGAGGAGATACGCAGTATTTT | CASSVVAGGGDTQYF | TRBV7-9 | . | TRBD2 | TRBJ2-3
TGCAGCACATGGACGGGGTCTTACACAGATACGCAGTATTTT | CSTWTGSYTDTQYF | TRBV29-1 | . | . | TRBJ2-3
TGTGCCAGTAGTGGCGCTAGCGGGGGCCACCAAGAGACCCAGTACTTC | CASSGASGGHQETQYF | TRBV19 | . | TRBD2 | TRBJ2-5
TGCGCCAGCAGCTCCTATCAGGGAGCTGGTTCACCCCTCCACTTT | CASSSYQGAGSPLHF | TRBV5-1 | . | . | TRBJ1-6
TGTGCCAGCTGCAGAGGGGGCGTAAGCACAGATACGCAGTATTTT | CASCRGGVSTDTQYF | TRBV9 | few | TRBD1 | TRBJ2-3
TGTGCCAGCAGCTTGGGACAGGGGAAGCAAGAGACCCAGTACTTC | CASSLGQGKQETQYF | TRBV5-4 | . | TRBD1 | TRBJ2-5
TGTGCCAGCTCACCCGGGGTCTCTGGGGCCAACGTCCTGACTTTC | CASSPGVSGANVLTF | TRBV18 | . | . | TRBJ2-6
TGTGCCAGCAGCTTAGAAAGTCGACAGGGGAAGGAAGCCAAAAACATTCAGTACTTC | CASSLESRQGKEAKNIQYF | TRBV7-2 | . | TRBD1 | TRBJ2-4
TGTGCCAGCAGCAGTAGACAGAGGGCCTCTGGGGCCAACGTCCTGACTTTC | CASSSRQRASGANVLTF | TRBV9 | . | . | TRBJ2-6
TGCGCCAGCAGCTTGGATCCAGACATAGGGGCTTTCTTT | CASSLDPDIGAFF | TRBV5-1 | . | . | TRBJ1-1
TGTGCCAGCAGCTTGAACTCCTACAATGAGCAGTTCTTC | CASSLNSYNEQFF | TRBV5-4 | . | . | TRBJ2-1
TGTGCCAGCAGTGAAGATTTCACAGGGTGGAGCTATGGCTACACCTTC | CASSEDFTGWSYGYTF | TRBV6-1 | . | . | TRBJ1-2
TGTGCCAGCAGCCGCCCCTCGGGGGCCGAGGCTTTCTTT | CASSRPSGAEAFF | TRBV5-6 | . | . | TRBJ1-1
TGTGCCAGCAGTCTCGGCGAGGGTCAAGAGACCCAGTACTTC | CASSLGEGQETQYF | TRBV5-6 | once | . | TRBJ2-5
TGTGCCAGCAGCGTAGCGGGCAACACTGAAGCTTTCTTT | CASSVAGNTEAFF | TRBV9 | few | . | TRBJ1-1
TGTGCCAGCAGCTTGGATACGGGAGGCTACGAGCAGTACTTC | CASSLDTGGYEQYF | TRBV5-4 | . | TRBD2 | TRBJ2-7
TGTGCCAGCAGCTTAGACCCCGGTGTAAGGGCAGATACGCAGTATTTT | CASSLDPGVRADTQYF | TRBV7-2 | . | . | TRBJ2-3
TGTGCCAGCAGCTTGCTAGACAGTCGCACAGATACGCAGTATTTT | CASSLLDSRTDTQYF | TRBV7-3 | . | . | TRBJ2-3